This T cell receptor beta chain was retrieved from a study of blood T cell repertoires in COVID-19. Study-level background: Samples came from the United States, Italy and Spain, spanning acute and convalescent COVID-19. Sources were T cells, B-cell-depleted T cells, or PBMCs; the material itself was cDNA or gDNA.

The V segment lost 9 bases and the J segment 9 bases; nucleotides outside the gene matches: 15. CDR3 length: 14 residues. Germline V CDR1 and CDR2: ENHRY, SYGVKD. Some clones are missing from TCRdb's copy, which holds only in-frame ones; the method was immunoSEQ multiplex PCR. This repertoire shows approximately 63,000 clones, 85% to 90% found once; its top ten account for roughly 20%. The sequence was collected from a woman of 80 years or more with active COVID-19. V is TRBV10-3 and J is TRBJ2-5; 8 bases fit TRBD2. Specimen: peripheral blood. CDR3 in DNA: TGTGCCATTGGCCGCAGCGGGGGCTTGTTGGCCCAGTACTTC. Translating it yields CAIGRSGGLLAQYF.